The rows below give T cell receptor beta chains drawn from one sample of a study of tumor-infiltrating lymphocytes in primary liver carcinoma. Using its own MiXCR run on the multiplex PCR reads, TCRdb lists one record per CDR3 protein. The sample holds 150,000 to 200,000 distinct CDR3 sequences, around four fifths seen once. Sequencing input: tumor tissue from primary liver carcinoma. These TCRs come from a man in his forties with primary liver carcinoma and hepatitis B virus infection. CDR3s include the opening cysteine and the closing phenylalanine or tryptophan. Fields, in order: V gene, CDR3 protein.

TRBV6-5	CASSYAGIGANVLTF
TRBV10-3	CAISDSGKEVEEYF
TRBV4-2	CASSQVSTTGGEQFF
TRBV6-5	CASSPRPSFGEQFF
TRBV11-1	CAISSSRDYSYEQYF
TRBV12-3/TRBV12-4	CARSSRQTRRGEQYF
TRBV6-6	CASNLTVVIQYF
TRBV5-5	CASSFSAPDTGELFF
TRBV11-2	CASCLPVQGGETQYF
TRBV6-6	CASNPQETQYF
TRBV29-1	CSGGISGFNEQFF
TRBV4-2	CASSQDTGFQYEQYF
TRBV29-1	CSGTGGWGINTEAFF
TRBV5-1	CASTQTPSAEYEQYF
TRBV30	CAWSLGQGHTEAFF
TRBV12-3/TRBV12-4	CASSRTGGFNEQFF
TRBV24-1	CAISDSRGVDTQYF
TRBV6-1	CDSRRFDAKFF
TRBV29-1	CIVEGGIVAFF
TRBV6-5	CASSYSRGGRSGANVLTF
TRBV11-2	CASSSKRNTYEQYF
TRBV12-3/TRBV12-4	CASSLVLGRGRKLLF
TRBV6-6	CASRKPDSLYGYTF
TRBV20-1	CSAGTGEGLDGYTF
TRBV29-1	CSVEKSQKDRDHGYTF
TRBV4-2	CACSQWVAGGPVGTDTQYF
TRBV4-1	CASSQVSESYGYTF
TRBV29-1	CSVGTSAAHTGELCF
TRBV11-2	CASSLGTSGYNEQFF
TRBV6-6	CASTHTGGTSLLHF
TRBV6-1	CASGLAGETRTQYF
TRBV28	CASSSGRRGITDTQYF
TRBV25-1	CVSGEQYRVWTGSCVGIQETQNF
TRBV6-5	CDSRQDSASGFTF
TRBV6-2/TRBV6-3	CASTLTSSESGQPQHF
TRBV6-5	CASSYGGSSSGADVLAF
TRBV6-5	CASSYAGGKQTQYF
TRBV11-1	CTGRLTVGDEQYF
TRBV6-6	CASSAVGTTEAFF
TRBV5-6	CARSLDLAGIGDKQFF
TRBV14	CATSRMGSLTYEQYF
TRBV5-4	CTSSQISANERFF
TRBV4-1	CASSQERISGSVNEQYF
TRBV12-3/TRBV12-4	CAGSLRPYNEQFF
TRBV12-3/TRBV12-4	CASSLAWTEKLFF
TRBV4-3	CASSQEGQFRANVLTF
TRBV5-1	CDSSVVTSGSPEQYF
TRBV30	CDWSPIGNNEEFF
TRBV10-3	CAVSDRRQGGTDTQYF
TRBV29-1	CSVQVTGDEGEQYF
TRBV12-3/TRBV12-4	CVSNRSGTETQYF
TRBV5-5	CASSCPPTYEGIEQYF
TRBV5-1	CASSYPGGKGSDTQYF
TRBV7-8	CASNLVAGGDYGYIF
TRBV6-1	CASMVTGSSYEQYF
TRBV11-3	CGSSVGRFYEQYF
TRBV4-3	CASSYQPNGDESGELFF
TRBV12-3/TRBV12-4	CASAGGLEGANTQYF